The next 26 T cell receptor beta chains were all read from a single sample in a study of shared clonotypes between healthy human individuals. TCRdb keeps only in-frame clones here, not all; method: immunoSEQ multiplex PCR. The table records about 2.4 million clones, more than 85% of them present only once. The sequencing sample was made of naive CD4+ T cells from PBMCs. Subset given: CD45RA+ positively selected. The source is a young man in good health. Some clones in this sample may be carry-over from other donors' samples.

This chain joins TRBV7-9 and TRBJ2-2; D is uncertain. V shed 1 base and J shed 0 bases, with 9 bases lying between them. Germline lookup yields CDR1 SEHNR and CDR2 FQNEAQ (reference sequence). The CDR3 runs to 16 residues. CDR3 in amino acids: CASSLGLPANTGELFF. The DNA for the CDR3 is TGTGCCAGCAGCTTAGGCCTCCCAGCGAACACCGGGGAGCTGTTTTTT.

The chain joins TRBV4-1 to TRBJ1-4, with unresolved D. Germline V gives CDR1 MGHRA, CDR2 YSYEKL. V gave up 1 base and J gave up 8 bases, with 8 bases separating them. The CDR3 extends over 13 amino acids. CDR3 loop: CASSQAGREKLFF. Here the CDR3 DNA reads TGCGCCAGCAGCCAAGCTGGGCGAGAAAAACTGTTTTTT.

This clone has just one count. The V and J genes are TRBV7-2 and TRBJ2-3, with 14 positions matching TRBD2. V shed 6 bases, J shed 1 base, and the junction held 9 bases outside the gene matches. Germline CDR1 SGHTA, CDR2 FQGNSA. The length of the CDR3 is 18 residues. CDR3 sequence (DNA): TGTGCCAGCAGTTACGGACTAGCGGGAGGTTCTCGCACAGATACGCAGTATTTT. Translation: CASSYGLAGGSRTDTQYF.

This clone was recorded a few times. The J gene is TRBJ1-5, the V gene TRBV4-1, with D perhaps TRBD1 (6 bases). V was clipped by 2 bases and J by 0 bases, with 14 bases between them. CDR1 is MGHRA, CDR2 YSYEKL, per germline. The CDR3 extends over 17 amino acids. The CDR3 coding sequence is TGCGCCAGCAGCCAATCTCTGGGGGCCTATAGCAATCAGCCCCAGCATTTT. Encoded protein: CASSQSLGAYSNQPQHF.

The V and J genes are TRBV15 and TRBJ1-5, with D uncertain. V was trimmed by 0 bases and J by 4 bases, leaving 16 bases between them. The CDR3 covers 17 residues. Germline V gene sequence: CDR1 LNHNV, CDR2 YYDKDF (reference sequence). The CDR3 here is CATSRERPAEQNQPQHF. CDR3 nucleotide sequence: TGTGCCACCAGCAGAGAGCGCCCGGCAGAGCAGAATCAGCCCCAGCATTTT. Drawing the rest from reference TRBV15 and TRBJ1-5, the complete variable domain is DAMVIQNPRYQVTQFGKPVTLSCSQTLNHNVMYWYQQKSSQAPKLLFHYYDKDFNNEADTPDNFQSRRPNTSFCFLDIRSPGLGDTAMYLCATSRERPAEQNQPQHFGDGTRLSIL.

A note on this clone: Different DNA sequences within this sample yield the same CDR3. The chain carries TRBV2 and TRBJ2-1; D may be TRBD1 (6 bases). CDR1 is SNHLY, CDR2 FYNNEI, per germline. There are 11 residues in the CDR3. Trimming removed 2 bases from V and 10 bases from J, with 6 bases in between. CDR3 bases: TGTGCCAGCAGTGAAAGGGGGGAGCAGTTCTTC. Residues: CASSERGEQFF.

This chain connects TRBV18 to TRBJ2-7, with 9 bases identical to TRBD2. J was trimmed by 3 bases and V by 1 base; bases with no gene match: 7. Germline CDR1 and CDR2: KGHSH and LQKENI. The CDR3 covers 16 residues. The CDR3 DNA is TGTGCCAGCTCACCACGGTTATTAGCGGGAGTCTACGAGCAGTACTTC. Residues: CASSPRLLAGVYEQYF. The full variable domain, rest sourced from reference TRBV18 and TRBJ2-7, is NAGVMQNPRHLVRRRGQEARLRCSPMKGHSHVYWYRQLPEEGLKFMVYLQKENIIDESGMPKERFSAEFPKEGPSILRIQQVVRGDSAAYFCASSPRLLAGVYEQYFGPGTRLTVT.

The chain carries TRBV5-1 and TRBJ2-5; no firm D call. The germline CDR1 and CDR2 sequences are SGHRS and YFSETQ. This CDR3 is 16 amino acids long. V was shortened by 0 bases and J by 5 bases, with 17 bases between the two germline ends. Written as DNA, the CDR3 is TGCGCCAGCAGCTTGGTCGGCCAGGTGGTAGGGGAGACCCAGTACTTC. Translating it yields CASSLVGQVVGETQYF.

This sequence joins TRBV29-1 and TRBJ2-3; D is unclear. Between the trimmed V and J ends, which lost 7 bases and 0 bases, there was a span of 11 bases. There are 13 residues in the CDR3. Germline CDR1 is SQVTM and CDR2 is ANQGSEA. CDR3 residues: CSAVLVSTDTQYF. Written as DNA, the CDR3 is TGCAGCGCGGTGTTGGTTAGCACAGATACGCAGTATTTT.

The sample holds one count of this clone. The sample has other DNA sequences that encode this CDR3 too. The chain carries TRBV28 and TRBJ1-2; tentatively, D is TRBD1 (6 bases). CDR3 length: 11 amino acids. In germline, CDR1 is MDHEN, CDR2 SYDVKM. Trimming removed 8 bases from V and 5 bases from J, with 9 bases in between. The CDR3 DNA sequence: TGTGCCAGCGGGGGCGGGTATGGCTACACCTTC. Translating gives CASGGGYGYTF.

This chain links TRBV18 with TRBJ1-4, with a possible D match to TRBD1 (6 bases). In germline, CDR1 is KGHSH, CDR2 LQKENI. The CDR3 runs 19 residues. V was cut by 2 bases and J by 1 base, with 20 bases left in between. CDR3 coding DNA: TGTGCCAGCTCACCATCAGGGGCGAGTTGGTGGGGAACTAATGAAAAACTGTTTTTT. Translating it yields CASSPSGASWWGTNEKLFF.

The rearrangement joins TRBV11-3 to TRBJ2-1; no clear D. Deletions cut 2 bases from V and 0 bases from J, with 2 bases between. The CDR3 runs to 13 residues. Germline-derived CDR1 and CDR2 are SGHNT and YENEEA. This CDR3 reads CASSLYSYNEQFF. The CDR3 bases are TGTGCCAGCAGCTTATACTCCTACAATGAGCAGTTCTTC.

Written as DNA, the CDR3 is TGTGCCAGCAGCATGGGACAGGGAGGAAGTGAGCAGTACTTC. Protein sequence: CASSMGQGGSEQYF. The gene calls are TRBV11-3 and TRBJ2-7, with 9 positions matching TRBD1. This CDR3 is built from 14 residues. V lost 5 bases, J lost 7 bases, and 9 bases stayed unmatched. CDR1 and CDR2 from the germline V gene are SGHNT and YENEEA.

This rearrangement joins TRBV6-4 to TRBJ2-5; D might be TRBD1 or TRBD2, each matching 5 bases. TRBJ2-7 matches the DNA end more closely, so the J call is doubtful. CDR3 size: 13 residues. Germline values: CDR1 MRHNA, CDR2 SNTAGT. CDR3 protein: CASSRDGGYEQYF. The CDR3 nucleotides are TGTGCCAGCAGTCGGGACGGTGGCTACGAGCAGTACTTC.

About this clone: The junction and the germline gene differ at one end; a read error may be behind it. V and J are TRBV7-2 and TRBJ2-3; 8 bases line up with TRBD2. The CDR3 spans 13 residues. The V gene's germline CDR1 is SGHTA and CDR2 FQGNSA. CDR3 nucleotide sequence: TGTGCCAGCAACTTAGCGGGAACAGATACGCAGTATTTT. It yields the protein CASNLAGTDTQYF. Full variable domain (outside the CDR3, taken from reference TRBV7-2 and TRBJ2-3): GAGVSQSPSNKVTEKGKDVELRCDPISGHTALYWYRQSLGQGLEFLIYFQGNSAPDKSGLPSDRFSAERTGGSVSTLTIQRTQQEDSAVYLCASNLAGTDTQYFGPGTRLTVL.

V and J are TRBV5-1 and TRBJ1-2; TRBD1 might be the D (5 bases). Germline V gene lookup returns CDR1 SGHRS and CDR2 YFSETQ. Trimming removed 0 bases from V and 14 bases from J, with 20 bases in between. This CDR3 has 14 amino acids. The DNA of the CDR3 is TGCGCCAGCAGCTTGGCAGTGACAGCAAGCCCCTGGACCTTC. This encodes CASSLAVTASPWTF.

This clone was found a few times. Different DNA sequences within this sample yield the same CDR3. The rearrangement links TRBV19 to TRBJ1-5, with unresolved D. This CDR3 is 15 amino acids long. V lost 1 base and J lost 1, with 8 bases in between. Germline CDR1 and CDR2: LNHDA and SQIVND (reference sequence). The CDR3 nucleotides are TGTGCCAGTAGTATAGGGGGTGGCAGCAATCAGCCCCAGCATTTT. Translation gives CASSIGGGSNQPQHF. Full variable domain (missing parts from reference TRBV19 and TRBJ1-5): DGGITQSPKYLFRKEGQNVTLSCEQNLNHDAMYWYRQDPGQGLRLIYYSQIVNDFQKGDIAEGYSVSREKKESFPLTVTSAQKNPTAFYLCASSIGGGSNQPQHFGDGTRLSIL.

V usage is TRBV5-1 and J usage is TRBJ2-3; D is possibly TRBD1 or TRBD2 (5 bases each). V dropped 4 bases and J dropped 0 bases, with 12 bases sitting between them. The CDR3 consists of 15 residues. CDR1 is SGHRS and CDR2 is YFSETQ in the germline V gene. The DNA for the CDR3 is TGCGCCAGCAGCGTGGGACGGCCTAGCACAGATACGCAGTATTTT. Translation: CASSVGRPSTDTQYF.

This rearrangement joins TRBV27 to TRBJ2-7; perhaps D is TRBD1 or TRBD2 (6 bases each). The CDR3 is 16 residues long. From germline, CDR1 is MNHEY and CDR2 SMNVEV (reference sequence). Trimming took 3 bases from V and 2 from J, leaving 17 bases between them. The CDR3 DNA reads as TGTGCCAGCAGTTTGACGGAAGGGGGGATAACCTACGAGCAGTACTTC. Its protein is CASSLTEGGITYEQYF.

The chain combines TRBV7-9 with TRBJ2-1, with 11 bases fitting TRBD2. Germline V gene sequence: CDR1 SEHNR, CDR2 FQNEAQ (reference sequence). This CDR3 region has 16 residues. J lost 6 bases, V lost 4 bases, and 8 bases had no gene match. CDR3 DNA sequence: TGTGCCAGCAGCTGGGGTCGGGGACTAGCGGCCAATGAGCAGTTCTTC. Translation gives CASSWGRGLAANEQFF.

Worth noting for this clone: The germline gene is not matched at one end of the junction; a read error may be the cause. The chain links TRBV7-9 to TRBJ1-3, with D uncertain. CDR1 is SEHNR and CDR2 is FQNEAQ in the germline V gene (reference sequence). This CDR3 comprises 14 residues. The CDR3 DNA is TGTGCCAGCAGCTTTTCAAGCTCTGGAACCACCATATATTTT. Its protein is CASSFSSSGTTIYF.

This clone is a singleton in its sample. The rearrangement uses TRBV7-2 and TRBJ2-1; 16 bases are shared with TRBD2. The trim removed 5 bases at V and 8 bases at J, leaving 6 bases unmatched. Germline loops: CDR1 SGHTA, CDR2 FQGNSA. CDR3 length equals 16 residues. The CDR3 region is CASSAPGLAGGDEQFF. CDR3 coding DNA: TGTGCCAGCAGCGCGCCGGGACTAGCGGGAGGGGATGAGCAGTTCTTC.

The gene calls are TRBV7-3 and TRBJ2-1; no definite D call. Germline V CDR1 and CDR2: SGHTA, FQGTGA. Trimming cost V 5 bases and J 1 base, with 9 bases left between them. The CDR3 has 14 residues. CDR3 bases: TGTGCCAGCAGCACCAAGGGATCCTACAATGAGCAGTTCTTC. Translation gives CASSTKGSYNEQFF.

The chain carries TRBV5-1 and TRBJ1-4; D remains unclear. This CDR3 is 15 amino acids long. The V and J ends lost 0 bases and 6 bases respectively, with 12 bases between them. The germline V gene encodes CDR1 SGHRS and CDR2 YFSETQ. Here the CDR3 DNA reads TGCGCCAGCAGCTTGGAGGCAGGACTATATGAAAAACTGTTTTTT. Its translation is CASSLEAGLYEKLFF.

The CDR3 is CSATGTGTYEQYF. The CDR3 DNA reads TGCAGCGCTACCGGCACGGGTACCTACGAGCAGTACTTC. The rearrangement links TRBV29-1 to TRBJ2-5, with D uncertain. The DNA end favors TRBJ2-7, so the J call may be wrong. Per the germline V gene, CDR1 is SQVTM and CDR2 is ANQGSEA. The CDR3 loop spans 13 amino acids.

The chain links TRBV21-1 to TRBJ1-2; the tabulated D call, TRBD1, remains unverified against the DNA. TRBV21-1 is marked as a pseudogene. This CDR3 comprises 14 residues. DNA for the CDR3: TGTGCCAGCAGCAAAGCGGGGCGGAGCTATGGCTACACCTTC. Protein: CASSKAGRSYGYTF.